Below are 8 T cell receptor beta chains sequenced from a single sample in a study of type 1 regulatory T cells. TCRdb itself ran the reads through MiXCR, one entry per CDR3 protein. The sample holds about 97,000 distinct CDR3 sequences, about 28% seen once. What was sequenced was CD4+ T cells, either the whole sample or a sorted fraction (not recorded which). The receptor set was obtained from a human donor in good health.

The chain uses TRBV10-2 and TRBJ2-6; 9 nucleotides line up with TRBD1. The CDR3 consists of 16 residues. The J segment lost 4 bases and the V segment lost 6 bases, leaving 7 bases of the junction unmatched. Looked up from germline, CDR1 is WSHSY and CDR2 is SAAADI. Here the CDR3 reads CASRPGQGSGANVLTF. The CDR3 DNA reads TGCGCCAGCAGACCGGGACAGGGATCAGGGGCCAACGTCCTGACTTTC.

The genes are TRBV18 and TRBJ2-5; D perhaps matches TRBD1 (5 bases). From germline, CDR1 is KGHSH and CDR2 LQKENI. V was cut by 3 bases and J by 2 bases, with 16 bases left in between. The CDR3 has 16 residues. CDR3 DNA sequence: TGTGCCAGCTCACCTAATTCCAGGGCCCATCAAGAGACCCAGTACTTC. Protein product: CASSPNSRAHQETQYF. The whole variable domain, remainder taken from reference TRBV18 and TRBJ2-5, is NAGVMQNPRHLVRRRGQEARLRCSPMKGHSHVYWYRQLPEEGLKFMVYLQKENIIDESGMPKERFSAEFPKEGPSILRIQQVVRGDSAAYFCASSPNSRAHQETQYFGPGTRLLVL.

The genes are TRBV27 and TRBJ2-5; 10 bases agree with TRBD1. This CDR3 comprises 15 residues. The germline gives CDR1 MNHEY, CDR2 SMNVEV (reference sequence). Trimming removed 6 bases from V and 4 bases from J; junction bases left unmatched: 8. CDR3 loop: CASRTETGGVETQYF. CDR3 DNA: TGTGCCAGCAGAACCGAGACAGGGGGCGTAGAGACCCAGTACTTC.

By frequency in the sample, this clonotype is medium-sized. V and J are TRBV5-1 and TRBJ2-3, with D perhaps TRBD2 (6 bases). The CDR3 length is 17 residues. The V and J ends lost 1 base and 0 bases respectively, with 15 bases between them. The V gene's germline CDR1 is SGHRS and CDR2 YFSETQ. CDR3 sequence reads: CASSLSRGRTSTDTQYF. Written as DNA, the CDR3 is TGCGCCAGCAGCTTGTCGCGGGGTCGGACTAGCACAGATACGCAGTATTTT.

This chain joins TRBV5-1 and TRBJ2-1, with D tentatively TRBD2 (5 bases). The CDR3 runs to 14 residues. V lost 5 bases to trimming and J lost 7 bases, with 16 bases between them. In germline, CDR1 is SGHRS, CDR2 YFSETQ. DNA for the CDR3: TGCGCCAGCAGTACTAGTCGTGGGTTGAATGAGCAGTTCTTC. Translation gives CASSTSRGLNEQFF.

This clonotype was seen only a few times. V and J are TRBV4-1 and TRBJ2-3; 7 nucleotides match TRBD2. CDR3 length: 15 residues. CDR1 is MGHRA and CDR2 is YSYEKL in the germline V gene. V lost 4 bases, J lost 2 bases, and 6 bases stayed unmatched. This CDR3 is CASSLTGLTTDTQYF. CDR3 nucleotide sequence: TGCGCCAGCAGCCTCACGGGACTAACCACAGATACGCAGTATTTT.

This chain joins TRBV7-2 and TRBJ2-7; weak D call: TRBD2 (5 bases). Looked up from germline, CDR1 is SGHTA and CDR2 is FQGNSA. The length of the CDR3 is 14 residues. The ends were cut back, 4 bases at V and 2 bases at J, with 12 bases in the middle. The CDR3 DNA reads as TGTGCCAGCAGCTCCCACGGGGTTCCCTACGAGCAGTACTTC. Its protein is CASSSHGVPYEQYF.

This clonotype has a handful of counts. This chain connects TRBV18 to TRBJ1-1, with 7 bases lining up with TRBD1. Germline V gives CDR1 KGHSH, CDR2 LQKENI. J gave up 3 bases and V 4 bases, and 2 bases lay outside the gene matches. The CDR3 covers 13 residues. Here the CDR3 reads CASSRTGDTEAFF. In DNA, the CDR3 is TGTGCCAGCTCACGAACAGGGGACACTGAAGCTTTCTTT.